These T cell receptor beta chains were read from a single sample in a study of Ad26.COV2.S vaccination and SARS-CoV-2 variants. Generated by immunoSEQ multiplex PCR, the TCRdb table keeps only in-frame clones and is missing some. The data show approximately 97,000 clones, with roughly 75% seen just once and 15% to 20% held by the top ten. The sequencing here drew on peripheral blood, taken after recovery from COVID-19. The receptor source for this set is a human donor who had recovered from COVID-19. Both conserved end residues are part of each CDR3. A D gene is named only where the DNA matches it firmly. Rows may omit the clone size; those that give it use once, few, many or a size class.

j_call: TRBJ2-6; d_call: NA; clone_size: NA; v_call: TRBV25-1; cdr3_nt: TGTGCCAGCAATGGTAGAGGGAACTCTGGGGCCAACGTCCTGACTTTC; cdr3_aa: CASNGRGNSGANVLTF
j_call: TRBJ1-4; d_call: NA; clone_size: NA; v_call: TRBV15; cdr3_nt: TGTGCCACCAGCAGGGAGATTGGACAGCATAATGAAAAACTGTTTTTT; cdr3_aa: CATSREIGQHNEKLFF
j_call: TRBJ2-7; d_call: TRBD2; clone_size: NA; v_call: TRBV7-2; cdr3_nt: TGTGCCAGCAGCTATGGCGGGGGGGCCTACGAGCAGTACTTC; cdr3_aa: CASSYGGGAYEQYF
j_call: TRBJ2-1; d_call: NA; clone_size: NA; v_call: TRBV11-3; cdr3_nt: TGTGCCAGCAGCTTAACAGGGCTAAGGGACAATGAGCAGTTCTTC; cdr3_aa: CASSLTGLRDNEQFF
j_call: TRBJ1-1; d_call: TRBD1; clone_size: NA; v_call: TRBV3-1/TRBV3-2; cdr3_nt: TGTGCCAGCAGCTGGCGGACAGGGCGCACTGAAGCTTTCTTT; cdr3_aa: CASSWRTGRTEAFF
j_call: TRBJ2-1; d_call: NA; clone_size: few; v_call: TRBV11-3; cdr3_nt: TGTGCCAGCAGCTTAGGACAGGTTCTCGGGGGTGAGCAGTTCTTC; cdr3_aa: CASSLGQVLGGEQFF
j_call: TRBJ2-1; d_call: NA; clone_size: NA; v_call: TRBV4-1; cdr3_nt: TGCGCCAGCAGCCCGGACTGGACTAATACCAATGAGCAGTTCTTC; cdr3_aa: CASSPDWTNTNEQFF
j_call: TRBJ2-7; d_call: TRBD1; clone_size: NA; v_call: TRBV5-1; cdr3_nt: TGCGCCAGCAGCCTATGGATCGGGGACAGGAGCTCCTACGAGCAGTACTTC; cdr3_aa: CASSLWIGDRSSYEQYF
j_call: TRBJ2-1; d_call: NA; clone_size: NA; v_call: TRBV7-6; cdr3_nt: TGTGCCAGCAGCTTAGGGTCTACCCACAATGAGCAGTTCTTC; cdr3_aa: CASSLGSTHNEQFF
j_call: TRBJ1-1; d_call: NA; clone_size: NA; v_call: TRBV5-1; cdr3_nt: TGCGCCAGCAGCCAGGACGGGGGAAGGAACACTGAAGCTTTCTTT; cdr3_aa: CASSQDGGRNTEAFF
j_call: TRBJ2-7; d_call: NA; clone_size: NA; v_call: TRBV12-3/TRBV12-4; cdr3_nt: TGTGCCAGCAGTTCATTGGGCTACGAGCAGTACTTC; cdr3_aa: CASSSLGYEQYF
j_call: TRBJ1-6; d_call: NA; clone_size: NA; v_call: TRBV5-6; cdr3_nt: TGTGCCAGCAGCTTGAACCATTCACCCCTCCACTTT; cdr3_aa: CASSLNHSPLHF
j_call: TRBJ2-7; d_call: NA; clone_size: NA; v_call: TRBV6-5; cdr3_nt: TGTGCCAGCAGTCTCCGCCCCGGGGAGCAGTACTTC; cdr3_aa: CASSLRPGEQYF
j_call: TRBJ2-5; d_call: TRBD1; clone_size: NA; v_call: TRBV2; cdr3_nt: TGTGCCAGCAGTGGACAGGGAAAAACGGGCGAGACCCAGTACTTC; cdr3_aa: CASSGQGKTGETQYF
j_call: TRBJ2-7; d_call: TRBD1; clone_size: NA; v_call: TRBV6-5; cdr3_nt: TGTGCCAGCAGTTCCGGGACAGCGGTATACGAGCAGTACTTC; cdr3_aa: CASSSGTAVYEQYF
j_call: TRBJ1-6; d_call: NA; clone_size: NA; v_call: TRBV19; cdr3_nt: TGTGCCAGTAGTCCCCACAGGGAGAGGAATTCACCCCTCCACTTT; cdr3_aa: CASSPHRERNSPLHF
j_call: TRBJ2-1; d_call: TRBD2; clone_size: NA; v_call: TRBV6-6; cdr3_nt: TGTGCCAGCAGTTACCTAGCGGGGGGGGGCAATGAGCAGTTCTTC; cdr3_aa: CASSYLAGGGNEQFF
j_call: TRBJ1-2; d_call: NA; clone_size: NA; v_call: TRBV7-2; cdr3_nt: TGTGCCAGCAGCCCCTGGATGGGGGGGAACTATGGCTACACCTTC; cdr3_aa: CASSPWMGGNYGYTF
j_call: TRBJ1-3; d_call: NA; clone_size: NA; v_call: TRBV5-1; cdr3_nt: TGCGCCAGCCAGCAGGGAAGCTCTGGAAACACCATATATTTT; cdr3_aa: CASQQGSSGNTIYF
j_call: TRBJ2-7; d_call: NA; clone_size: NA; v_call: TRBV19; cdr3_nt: TGTGCCAGTAGTATAGTACCGGGGGCCCGCATCTACGAGCAGTACTTC; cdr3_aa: CASSIVPGARIYEQYF
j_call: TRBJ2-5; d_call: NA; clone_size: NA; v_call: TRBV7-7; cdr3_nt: TGTGCCAGCAGTTTAGCCCAGGGCTCGCAAGAGACCCAGTACTTC; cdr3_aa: CASSLAQGSQETQYF
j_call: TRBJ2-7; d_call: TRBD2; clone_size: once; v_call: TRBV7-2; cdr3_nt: TGTGCCAGCAGTCTTAGCGGGGGGGCGTCCTACGAGCAGTACTTC; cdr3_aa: CASSLSGGASYEQYF
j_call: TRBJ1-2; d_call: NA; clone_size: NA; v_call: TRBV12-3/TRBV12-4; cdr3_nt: TGTGCCAGCAGTGGGATTGGCTATGGCTACACCTTC; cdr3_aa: CASSGIGYGYTF
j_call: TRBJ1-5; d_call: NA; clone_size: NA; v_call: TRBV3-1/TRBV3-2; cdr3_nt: TGTGCCAGCAGCCAGGACCCCAATCAGCCCCAGCATTTT; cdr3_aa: CASSQDPNQPQHF
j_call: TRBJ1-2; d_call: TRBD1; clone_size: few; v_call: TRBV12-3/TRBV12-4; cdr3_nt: TGTGCCAGCAGCCGCAGGACAGGGTTTGGCTACACCTTC; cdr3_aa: CASSRRTGFGYTF
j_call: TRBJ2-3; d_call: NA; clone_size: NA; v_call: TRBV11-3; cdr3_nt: TGTGCCAGCAGCTTAGATTCTAGAGCTCACGATACGCAGTATTTT; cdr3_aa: CASSLDSRAHDTQYF
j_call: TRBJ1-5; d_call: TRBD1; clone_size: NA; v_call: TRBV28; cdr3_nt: TGTGCCCTATGTGGGACAGGGGGCAATCAGCCCCAGCATTTT; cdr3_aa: CALCGTGGNQPQHF
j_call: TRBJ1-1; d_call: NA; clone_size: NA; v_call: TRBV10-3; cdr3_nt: TGTGCCATCAGCGATGAGACGGGTGAAGCTTTCTTT; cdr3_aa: CAISDETGEAFF
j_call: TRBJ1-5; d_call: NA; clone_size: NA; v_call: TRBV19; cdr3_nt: TGTGCCAGTAGCTGGACGGACAATCAGCCCCAGCATTTT; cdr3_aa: CASSWTDNQPQHF
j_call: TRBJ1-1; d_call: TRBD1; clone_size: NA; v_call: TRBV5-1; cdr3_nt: TGCGCCAGCAGCTGGCAGACAGGGACGGGCACTGAAGCTTTCTTT; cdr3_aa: CASSWQTGTGTEAFF
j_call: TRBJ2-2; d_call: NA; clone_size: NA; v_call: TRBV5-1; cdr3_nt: TGCGCCAGCAGCTTTGGGGCCGGAAACACCGGGGAGCTGTTTTTT; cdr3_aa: CASSFGAGNTGELFF
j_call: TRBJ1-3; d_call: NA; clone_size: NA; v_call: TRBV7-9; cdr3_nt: TGTGCCAGCAGCTTAGCAAGGGGAGGTTGGGAAGGAAACACCATATATTTT; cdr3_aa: CASSLARGGWEGNTIYF
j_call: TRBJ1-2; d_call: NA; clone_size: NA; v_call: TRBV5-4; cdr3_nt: TGTGCCAGCAGCCCGGAGGGGGGCTTCTATGGCTACACCTTC; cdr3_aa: CASSPEGGFYGYTF
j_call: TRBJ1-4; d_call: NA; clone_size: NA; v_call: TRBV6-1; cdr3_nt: TGTGCCAGCAGTGAACCAGGGGACCCGAATGAAAAACTGTTTTTT; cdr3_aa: CASSEPGDPNEKLFF
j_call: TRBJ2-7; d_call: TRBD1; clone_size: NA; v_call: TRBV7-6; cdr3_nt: TGTGCCAGCAGCTTAGAAAGGGGGCCTGTCTCCTACGAGCAGTACTTC; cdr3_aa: CASSLERGPVSYEQYF
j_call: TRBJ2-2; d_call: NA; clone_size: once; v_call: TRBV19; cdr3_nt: TGTGCCAGTAACCGAGACCTGAACACCGGGGAGCTGTTTTTT; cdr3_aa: CASNRDLNTGELFF
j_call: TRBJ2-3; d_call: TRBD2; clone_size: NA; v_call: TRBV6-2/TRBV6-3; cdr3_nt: TGTGCCAGCAGTTACTCGAAGCTCGGCGGGGGGCCCCCTGATACGCAGTATTTT; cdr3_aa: CASSYSKLGGGPPDTQYF
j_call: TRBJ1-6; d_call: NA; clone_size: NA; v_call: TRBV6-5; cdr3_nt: TGTGCCAGCAGGATGGATTTTTCACCCCTCCACTTT; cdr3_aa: CASRMDFSPLHF
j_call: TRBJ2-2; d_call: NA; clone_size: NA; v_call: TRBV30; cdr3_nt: TGTGCCTGGAGTGTATCGTTCAGGTCGGACACCGGGGAGCTGTTTTTT; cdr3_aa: CAWSVSFRSDTGELFF
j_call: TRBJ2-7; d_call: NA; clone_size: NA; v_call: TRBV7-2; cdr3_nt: TGTGCCAGCAGCTTAGGGTCCTGGCTCGAGCAGTACTTC; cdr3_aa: CASSLGSWLEQYF
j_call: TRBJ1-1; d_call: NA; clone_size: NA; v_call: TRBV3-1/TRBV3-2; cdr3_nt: TGTGCCAGCAGCCCACTCAGCCGACACTCGAACACTGAAGCTTTCTTT; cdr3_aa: CASSPLSRHSNTEAFF
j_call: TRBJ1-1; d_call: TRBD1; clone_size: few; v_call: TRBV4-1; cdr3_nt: TGCGCCAGCAGCCAACAGACAGGGATGCGGCACACTGAAGCTTTCTTT; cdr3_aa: CASSQQTGMRHTEAFF
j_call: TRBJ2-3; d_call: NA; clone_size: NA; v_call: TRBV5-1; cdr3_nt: TGCGCCAGCAGCTTGGAGGCGGATACGCAGTATTTT; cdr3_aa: CASSLEADTQYF
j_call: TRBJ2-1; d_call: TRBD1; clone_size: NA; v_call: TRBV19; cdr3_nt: TGTGCCAGTAGTATCGGGGAGACAGGGTCCTACAATGAGCAGTTCTTC; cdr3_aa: CASSIGETGSYNEQFF
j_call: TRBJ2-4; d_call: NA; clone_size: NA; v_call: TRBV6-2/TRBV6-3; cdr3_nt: TGTGCCAGCAGTTATCAGGACAGCCTAATTCAGTACTTC; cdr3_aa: CASSYQDSLIQYF
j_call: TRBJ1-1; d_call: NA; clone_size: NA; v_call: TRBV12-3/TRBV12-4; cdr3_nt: TGTGCCAGCAGTCGAAGTGTGAACACTGAAGCTTTCTTT; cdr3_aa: CASSRSVNTEAFF
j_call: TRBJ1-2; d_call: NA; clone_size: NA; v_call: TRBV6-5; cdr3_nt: TGTGCCAGCGGGGACTTTCCAAGGGACTACACCTTC; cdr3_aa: CASGDFPRDYTF
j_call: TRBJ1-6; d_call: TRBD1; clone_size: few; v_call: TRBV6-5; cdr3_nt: TGTGCCAGCAGTTACTCGGGACAGGTTAATTCACCCCTCCACTTT; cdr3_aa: CASSYSGQVNSPLHF
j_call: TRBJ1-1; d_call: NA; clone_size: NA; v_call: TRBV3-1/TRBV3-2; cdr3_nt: TGTGCCAGCAGCCAGTCCACGGACACTGAAGCTTTCTTT; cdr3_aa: CASSQSTDTEAFF
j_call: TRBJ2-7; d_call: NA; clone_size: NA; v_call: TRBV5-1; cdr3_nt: TGCGCCAGCAGCCTGGGGACCCTTATGGAGCAGTACTTC; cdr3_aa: CASSLGTLMEQYF
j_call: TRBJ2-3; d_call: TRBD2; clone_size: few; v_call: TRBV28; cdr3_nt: TGTGCCAGCAGTTTCCTAGCGGGGGGAGGAGATGCAGATACGCAGTATTTT; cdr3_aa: CASSFLAGGGDADTQYF
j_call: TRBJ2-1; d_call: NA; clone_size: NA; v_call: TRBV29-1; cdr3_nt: TGCAGCGTTGAGGCAGGGTATGAGCAGTTCTTC; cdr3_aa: CSVEAGYEQFF
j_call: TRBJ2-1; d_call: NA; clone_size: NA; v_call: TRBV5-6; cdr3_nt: TGTGCCAGCCTAGCTTACAATGAGCAGTTCTTC; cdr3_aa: CASLAYNEQFF
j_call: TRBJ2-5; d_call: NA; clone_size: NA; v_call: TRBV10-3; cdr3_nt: TGTGCCATCAGTGACTCGCGGGGGCCCGGGGAGACCCAGTACTTC; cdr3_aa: CAISDSRGPGETQYF
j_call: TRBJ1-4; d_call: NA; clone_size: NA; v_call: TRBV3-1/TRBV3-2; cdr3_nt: TGTGCCAGCAGCCAGCGTGGGGGTAGGAGTGAAAAACTGTTTTTT; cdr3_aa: CASSQRGGRSEKLFF
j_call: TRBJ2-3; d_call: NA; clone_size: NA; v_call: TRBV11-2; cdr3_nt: TGTGCCAGCAGCCGCATGGAGGGTACAGATACGCAGTATTTT; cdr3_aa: CASSRMEGTDTQYF
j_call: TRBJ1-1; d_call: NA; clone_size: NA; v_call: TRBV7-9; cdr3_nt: TGTGCCAGCAGCCCAGATGCAGGGCCGGCTGAAGCTTTCTTT; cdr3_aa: CASSPDAGPAEAFF
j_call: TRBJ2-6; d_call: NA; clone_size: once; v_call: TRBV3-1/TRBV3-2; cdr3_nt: TGTGCCAGCAGCCTACAGGGATACTCTGGGGCCAACGTCCTGACTTTC; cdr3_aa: CASSLQGYSGANVLTF
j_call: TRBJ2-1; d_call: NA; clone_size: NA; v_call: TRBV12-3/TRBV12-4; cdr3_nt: TGTGCCAGCAGCCCACACGGGAATGAGCAGTTCTTC; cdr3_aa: CASSPHGNEQFF